The clone carrying this T cell receptor beta chain has more than one count but fewer than ten. Its matching antigen is unknown. The data were taken from a study of post-analysis software for immune sequencing data. Study-level background: Relapsing-remitting, secondary progressive and progressive-relapsing courses of multiple sclerosis were included.

Points from the study as a whole: With F measure, samples from one preparation batch clustered together strongly. Elevated frequency relative to controls characterized 4 or 5 TRBV segments in patients, TRBV5-6, TRBV5-1 and TRBV20-1 among them. Significantly lower normalized Chao1 diversity was seen in multiple sclerosis patients than in controls.

Germline CDR1 is MNHNS and CDR2 is SASEGT. CDR3 length: 15 amino acids. Trimming cost V 4 bases and J 1 base; bases outside gene matches: 3. Prepared TCR beta cDNA libraries contained unique molecular identifiers. One entry per CDR3 protein, called by TCRdb with MiXCR from the PCR reads. The sample has about 430,000 distinct CDR3 sequences; approximately 39% are singletons. The V call is TRBV6-1, the J call TRBJ2-3; 9 bases map to TRBD1. This receptor was taken from a girl aged 2 to 10 with multiple sclerosis. The sample taken for sequencing was blood. Here the CDR3 reads CASSVRTGGTDTQYF. In DNA, the CDR3 is TGTGCCAGCAGTGTTCGGACAGGGGGCACAGATACGCAGTATTTT.